This TCR beta chain appears in the sequencing data of a study of cytomegalovirus exposure and HLA in healthy donors. As for the study in general: Among the roughly 400 genotyped donors, more than 70% were placed in the Caucasian-associated ancestry cluster.

The CDR3 runs to 19 residues. PCR employed 60 Vbeta and 13 Jbeta primers. The data were produced by immunoSEQ multiplex PCR, yet TCRdb's version contains in-frame clones alone and is incomplete. The table includes roughly 140,000 clones, 75% to 80% detected once. Study-level findings and limits: Rarity characterized most TCR sequences, yet some public TCRs appeared in many donors. Sequencing likely produced, as an artifact, a cluster of highly shared sequence variants. An analysis was carried out at a later point. It showed that HLA-associated TCR beta chains were more clonally expanded than equally common non-associated chains.

Worth noting for this clone: Antigen specificity is unknown.

The clonotype comes from a male donor in good health and CMV-seronegative. This chain connects TRBV21-1 to TRBJ1-2; the D call in the table, TRBD1, was not verified against the DNA. TRBV21-1 is noted as a pseudogene. Sequencing used PBMCs. CDR3 sequence: CASSKALPGQGQPAHGYTF. CDR3 DNA: TGTGCCAGCAGCAAAGCTCTCCCGGGACAGGGGCAGCCTGCACATGGCTACACCTTC.